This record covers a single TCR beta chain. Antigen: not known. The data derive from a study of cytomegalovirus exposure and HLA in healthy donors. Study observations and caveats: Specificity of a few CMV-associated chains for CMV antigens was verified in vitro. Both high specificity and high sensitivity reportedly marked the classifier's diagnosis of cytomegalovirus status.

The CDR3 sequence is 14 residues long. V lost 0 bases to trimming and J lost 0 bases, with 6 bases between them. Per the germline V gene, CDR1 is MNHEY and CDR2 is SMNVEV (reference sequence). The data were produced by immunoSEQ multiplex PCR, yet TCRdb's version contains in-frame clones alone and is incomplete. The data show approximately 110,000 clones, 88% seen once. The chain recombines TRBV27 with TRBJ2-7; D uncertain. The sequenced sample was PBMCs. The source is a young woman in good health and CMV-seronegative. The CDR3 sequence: CASSLSIASYEQYF. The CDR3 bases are TGTGCCAGCAGTTTATCGATAGCCTCCTACGAGCAGTACTTC.